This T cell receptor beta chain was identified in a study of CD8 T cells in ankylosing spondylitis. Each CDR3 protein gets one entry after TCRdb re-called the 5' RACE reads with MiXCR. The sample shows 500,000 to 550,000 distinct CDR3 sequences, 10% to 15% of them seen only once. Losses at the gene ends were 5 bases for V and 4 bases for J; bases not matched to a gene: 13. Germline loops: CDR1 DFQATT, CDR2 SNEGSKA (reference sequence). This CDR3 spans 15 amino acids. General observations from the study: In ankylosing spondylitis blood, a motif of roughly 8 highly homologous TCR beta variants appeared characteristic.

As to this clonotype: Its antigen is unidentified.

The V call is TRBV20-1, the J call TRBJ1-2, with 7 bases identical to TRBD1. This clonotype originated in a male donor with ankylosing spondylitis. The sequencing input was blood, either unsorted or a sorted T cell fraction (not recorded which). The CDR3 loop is CSAGTGVAQFYGYTF. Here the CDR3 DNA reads TGCAGTGCTGGCACAGGGGTTGCCCAATTCTATGGCTACACCTTC.